The 2 T cell receptor beta chains below were found in one sample sequenced in a study of response to subunit inactivated influenza vaccine. TCRdb called the RT-PCR reads again in MiXCR, with one record for every CDR3 protein. Altogether just under 550,000 distinct CDR3 sequences are present, under 25% being singletons, with the ten largest covering approximately 3%. The sample was also linked to a second study, of T cells expressing NK-cell markers. That paper adds: Synthesis of TCR beta cDNA relied on 5'RACE template switching carrying UMIs.

The sample in question was CD4+ T cells sorted from PBMCs, obtained 11 to 12 days after vaccination. The receptor set was obtained from a man aged 50 or older who received an inactivated influenza vaccine.

The chain combines TRBV20-1 with TRBJ1-1, with D uncertain. V lost 5 bases, J lost 3 bases, and 4 bases lay in between. Germline CDR1 is DFQATT and CDR2 is SNEGSKA (reference sequence). The CDR3 runs 10 residues. Here the CDR3 DNA reads TGCAGTGCTTCGTACACTGAAGCTTTCTTT. Its protein product is CSASYTEAFF.

This clonotype was recorded a few times. This sequence joins TRBV9 and TRBJ2-7, with a possible D match to TRBD2 (6 bases). The germline V gene encodes CDR1 SGDLS and CDR2 YYNGEE. V lost 6 bases and J lost 0, with 10 bases in between. The CDR3 has 13 residues. DNA for the CDR3: TGTGCCAGCAAAGGGGACTTCTCCTACGAGCAGTACTTC. It is translated as CASKGDFSYEQYF. Full variable domain (rest looked up from reference TRBV9 and TRBJ2-7): DSGVTQTPKHLITATGQRVTLRCSPRSGDLSVYWYQQSLDQGLQFLIQYYNGEERAKGNILERFSAQQFPDLHSELNLSSLELGDSALYFCASKGDFSYEQYFGPGTRLTVT.